This T cell receptor (beta chain) was sequenced in a study of identical twins. Findings and caveats of the study: For cord blood, abundant beta clonotypes had fewer insertions, unlike memory repertoires, which showed none. These conclusions were based on statistical analysis (cross-sectional, not following the same donors).

TCRdb reanalysed the 5' RACE reads using MiXCR and keeps one entry per CDR3 protein. This table holds just under 550,000 distinct CDR3 sequences, nearly 15% found once. V dropped 6 bases and J dropped 5 bases, with 11 bases sitting between them. This CDR3 comprises 12 residues. Germline assignment: CDR1 SNHLY and CDR2 FYNNEI. About this clonotype: Its antigen is not known.

These same records also appear under a second study, on yellow fever vaccine responses in identical twins. That source notes: As reported, the vaccine T cell response of twins seemed partly convergent and partly personalized.

This clonotype was sampled from a woman younger than 30 in good health. The sequenced sample was CD4+ T cells sorted from blood. The V call is TRBV2, the J call TRBJ2-7; possible D gene TRBD2, 6 bases. The CDR3 here is CASRYGGNEQYF. DNA of the CDR3: TGTGCCAGCAGATATGGGGGGAACGAGCAGTACTTC.